This T cell receptor beta chain was captured by sequencing in a study of CD8 T cells in Susac syndrome. Germline values: CDR1 LNHDA, CDR2 SQIVND (reference sequence). The length of the CDR3 is 12 residues. After removal of 8 bases from V and 6 bases from J, the junction contained 4 bases not matched to a gene. An amount of RNA that ranged from roughly 0.45 to 1 ug was reverse transcribed with random hexamers. Across 54 Vbeta and 13 Jbeta, TCR beta CDR3 was amplified with immunoSEQ multiplex PCR. TCRdb reprocessed the immunoSEQ multiplex PCR reads via MiXCR and lists one record per CDR3 protein. The table has under 55,000 distinct CDR3 sequences, roughly 93% seen once.

This rearrangement joins TRBV19 to TRBJ2-4; TRBD2 aligns across 7 bases. The sequence was collected from a human donor with multiple sclerosis. Sequencing was done on a sample of CD8+ T cells from PBMCs. The CDR3 DNA reads TGTGCCAGTGCGGGGGAGACAAACATTCAGTACTTC. Residues: CASAGETNIQYF.